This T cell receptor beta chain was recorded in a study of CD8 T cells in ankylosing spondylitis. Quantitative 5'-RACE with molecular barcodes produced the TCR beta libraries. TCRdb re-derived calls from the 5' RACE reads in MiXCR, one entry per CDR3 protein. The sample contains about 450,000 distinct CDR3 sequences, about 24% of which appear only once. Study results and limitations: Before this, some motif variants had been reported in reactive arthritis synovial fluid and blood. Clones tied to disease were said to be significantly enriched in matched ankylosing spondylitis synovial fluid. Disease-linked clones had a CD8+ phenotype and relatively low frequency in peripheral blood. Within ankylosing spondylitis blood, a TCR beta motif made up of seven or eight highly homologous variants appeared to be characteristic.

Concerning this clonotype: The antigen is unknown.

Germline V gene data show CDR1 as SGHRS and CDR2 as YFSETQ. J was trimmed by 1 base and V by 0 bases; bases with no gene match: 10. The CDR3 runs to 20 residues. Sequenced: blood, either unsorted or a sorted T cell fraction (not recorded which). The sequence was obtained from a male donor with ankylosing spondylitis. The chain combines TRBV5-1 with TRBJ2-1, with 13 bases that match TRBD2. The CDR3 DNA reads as TGCGCCAGCAGCTTGGAGCCCTACAGACTAGCGGGAGGTTCCTACAATGAGCAGTTCTTC. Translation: CASSLEPYRLAGGSYNEQFF.